This T cell receptor (beta chain) was found in a study of shared clonotypes between healthy human individuals. General observations from the study: Sampling covered nothing but blood. Tissue TCR repertoires likely differ from those found in blood.

V lost 6 bases to trimming and J lost 2 bases, with 13 bases between them. The CDR3 runs to 14 residues. Germline values: CDR1 MDHEN, CDR2 SYDVKM. Donors were healthy HIV-negative adults without recently reported acute infections or vaccinations. CD4+ cells underwent separation, giving CD45RA+ naive and CD45RA-negative memory subsets. Details on this clone: Its target is not known.

Genomic DNA of each subset was evenly split across several immunoSEQ plates. Sequencing used immunoSEQ multiplex PCR; TCRdb keeps in-frame clones, though not all of them. The sample shows about 340,000 clones, 73% of them seen only once. The receptor's source is a man aged 30 to 39 in good health. The source material was memory CD4+ T cells sorted from blood. Subset defined: CD45RA-negative fraction. The chain employs TRBV28 and TRBJ1-2, with D possibly TRBD1 on 5 matching bases. CDR3 sequence (DNA): TGTGCCAGCAGGGAAACGACAGCCAACTATGGCTACACCTTC. Translation: CASRETTANYGYTF.